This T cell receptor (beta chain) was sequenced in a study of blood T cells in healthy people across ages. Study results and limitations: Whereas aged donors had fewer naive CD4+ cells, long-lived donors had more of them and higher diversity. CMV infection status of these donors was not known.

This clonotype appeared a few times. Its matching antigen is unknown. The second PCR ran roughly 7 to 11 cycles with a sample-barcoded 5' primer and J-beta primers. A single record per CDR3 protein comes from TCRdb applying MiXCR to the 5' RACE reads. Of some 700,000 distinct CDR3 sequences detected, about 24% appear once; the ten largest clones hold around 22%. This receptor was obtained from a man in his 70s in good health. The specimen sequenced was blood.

The CDR3 spells CSVAFDRMNTEAFF. The CDR3 DNA is TGCAGCGTTGCTTTTGACAGAATGAACACTGAAGCTTTCTTT. The V call is TRBV29-1, the J call TRBJ1-1; possibly TRBD1 for D (5 bases). The V and J ends lost 4 bases and 0 bases respectively, with 12 bases between them. The CDR3 totals 14 residues. CDR1 is SQVTM, CDR2 ANQGSEA, per germline.